What follows are 14 T cell receptor beta chains derived from one specimen sequenced in a study of cytomegalovirus exposure and HLA in healthy donors. In the PCR, 60 Vbeta and 13 Jbeta primers were used. TCRdb's copy holds only in-frame clones and misses some; the assay was immunoSEQ multiplex PCR. The sample contains about 87,000 clones, around 68% of which appear only once. Sequencing was done on a sample of PBMCs. The receptors come from a man aged 25 to 40 in good health and CMV-seropositive.

This clone showed up just a few times. This chain uses TRBV9 with TRBJ1-1; weak D call: TRBD1 (5 bases). Per germline, CDR1 SGDLS and CDR2 YYNGEE. The V end lost 2 bases, the J end lost 10 bases, and 15 bases lay between the germline ends. CDR3 length equals 13 residues. The CDR3 here is CASSVGPPGGAFF. The CDR3 bases are TGTGCCAGCAGCGTTGGACCTCCGGGGGGAGCTTTCTTT. The entire variable domain, with the rest obtained from reference TRBV9 and TRBJ1-1, is as follows: DSGVTQTPKHLITATGQRVTLRCSPRSGDLSVYWYQQSLDQGLQFLIQYYNGEERAKGNILERFSAQQFPDLHSELNLSSLELGDSALYFCASSVGPPGGAFFGQGTRLTVV.

The V gene is TRBV5-1, the J gene TRBJ2-2, with D possibly matching TRBD1 (6 bases). Trimming left V 4 bases short and J 4 bases short, with 20 bases between. The germline V gene encodes CDR1 SGHRS and CDR2 YFSETQ. CDR3 length: 17 residues. CDR3 loop: CASSPQGDPRGTGELFF. CDR3 nucleotides: TGCGCCAGCAGCCCACAGGGAGACCCTCGGGGCACCGGGGAGCTGTTTTTT.

V gene TRBV11-2 combines with J gene TRBJ2-1; D perhaps matches TRBD1 (6 bases). V lost 5 bases to trimming and J lost 2 bases, with 13 bases between them. The CDR3 is 15 residues long. Germline values: CDR1 SGHAT, CDR2 FQNNGV. CDR3 DNA sequence: TGTGCCAGCAGCAAGAACCGGGACACCTACAATGAGCAGTTCTTC. Its protein is CASSKNRDTYNEQFF.

This chain connects TRBV30 to TRBJ1-1; TRBD1 is a possible D gene (6 bases). CDR1 GTSNPN and CDR2 SVGIG come from the germline V gene (reference sequence). V shed 6 bases and J shed 1 base, with 12 bases lying between them. CDR3 size: 13 residues. The CDR3, as DNA: TGTGCCTGCCCGGGACACTCGAACACTGAAGCTTTCTTT. Translation: CACPGHSNTEAFF.

This clone was observed once. The CDR3 bases are TGCGCCAGCCTCACCAGCCCCGAGGCCTACAATGAGCAGTTCTTC. This gives the protein CASLTSPEAYNEQFF. This chain links TRBV5-1 with TRBJ2-1; D remains unclear. Trimming shortened V by 7 bases and J by 2 bases, and 16 bases separated the two germline ends. Germline V lookup: CDR1 SGHRS, CDR2 YFSETQ. CDR3 length: 15 residues.

The chain uses TRBV5-1 and TRBJ2-3; the D gene is possibly TRBD2 (5 bases). There are 14 residues in the CDR3. Germline V gene data show CDR1 as SGHRS and CDR2 as YFSETQ. Between the trimmed V and J ends, which lost 10 bases and 2 bases, there was a span of 17 bases. The CDR3, as DNA: TGCGCCTCCAGCGGATCGGCCACCACAGATACGCAGTATTTT. This codes for CASSGSATTDTQYF.

The CDR3 sequence: CASSLAPPRYEQYF. The DNA for the CDR3 is TGTGCCAGCAGCTTAGCCCCTCCCCGCTACGAGCAGTACTTC. J is TRBJ2-7 and V is TRBV7-2; D is unresolved. Germline V CDR1 and CDR2: SGHTA, FQGNSA. Trimming took 0 bases from V and 3 from J, leaving 9 bases between them. The CDR3 covers 14 residues.

V and J are TRBV28 and TRBJ2-1; D is unclear. The CDR3 length is 10 residues. Germline lookup yields CDR1 MDHEN and CDR2 SYDVKM. The V gene lost 8 bases and the J gene lost 10 bases, with 9 bases spanning the gap. CDR3 amino acids: CASRSTEQFF. In nucleotides, the CDR3 is TGTGCCAGCCGGTCGACAGAGCAGTTCTTC.

The chain couples TRBV9 to TRBJ2-6, with D maybe TRBD1 (5 bases). CDR1 and CDR2 (germline): SGDLS, YYNGEE. V lost 0 bases and J 0 bases, leaving 19 bases between the germline ends. The CDR3 consists of 20 residues. CDR3 in amino acids: CASSVARGSSTVSGANVLTF. In DNA form, the CDR3 reads TGTGCCAGCAGCGTAGCCCGAGGATCCTCGACAGTCTCTGGGGCCAACGTCCTGACTTTC.

V is TRBV6-5 and J is TRBJ1-2, with D possibly being TRBD1 (6 bases). Germline V gene sequence: CDR1 MNHEY, CDR2 SVGAGI. V was trimmed by 5 bases and J by 2 bases, leaving 15 bases between them. This CDR3 has 15 amino acids. CDR3: CASSTTGYSNYGYTF. CDR3 nucleotide sequence: TGTGCCAGCAGTACTACAGGGTATTCCAACTATGGCTACACCTTC.

This chain joins TRBV6-6 and TRBJ1-1; 7 positions match TRBD1. This CDR3 contains 14 residues. Trimming took 6 bases from V and 1 from J; bases not matched to a gene: 5. The germline V gene has CDR1 MNHNY and CDR2 SVGAGI (reference sequence). CDR3 region: CASRLGGANTEAFF. The CDR3 coding sequence is TGTGCCAGCAGATTAGGGGGCGCGAACACTGAAGCTTTCTTT.

The rearrangement joins TRBV28 to TRBJ2-3, with 12 bases identical to TRBD2. With 4 bases clipped from V and 5 bases from J, the junction kept 7 bases outside the gene matches. Germline CDR1 reads MDHEN; CDR2 reads SYDVKM. The CDR3 runs 16 residues. In nucleotides, the CDR3 is TGTGCCAGCAGTTCTCTAGCGGGAGGGCCTAAAGATACGCAGTATTTT. As protein: CASSSLAGGPKDTQYF. The entire variable domain, with the rest obtained from reference TRBV28 and TRBJ2-3, is as follows: DVKVTQSSRYLVKRTGEKVFLECVQDMDHENMFWYRQDPGLGLRLIYFSYDVKMKEKGDIPEGYSVSREKKERFSLILESASTNQTSMYLCASSSLAGGPKDTQYFGPGTRLTVL.

CDR3 sequence: CASSIDSGRAHGELFF. In nucleotides, the CDR3 is TGTGCCAGCAGCATTGATAGCGGGAGGGCCCACGGGGAGCTGTTTTTT. The V and J genes are TRBV11-2 and TRBJ2-2; TRBD2 aligns across 11 bases. Germline V gene lookup returns CDR1 SGHAT and CDR2 FQNNGV. V was pared by 5 bases and J by 7 bases, with 9 bases of the junction left unmatched. CDR3 length: 16 residues.

This clone was recorded only once. The chain employs TRBV2 and TRBJ2-3; 8 positions agree with TRBD2. The CDR3 covers 15 residues. Germline V gives CDR1 SNHLY, CDR2 FYNNEI. The junction had 9 bases not matched to a gene; V was cut back by 5 bases and J by 5 bases. CDR3 sequence: CASSPSAGGLDTQYF. In DNA form, the CDR3 reads TGTGCCAGCAGTCCCTCTGCGGGGGGATTAGATACGCAGTATTTT.